The TCR beta chain described here comes from a study of low-dose radiotherapy and immunotherapy resistance in tumors. The overall study: Given every two weeks, intravenous cyclophosphamide 200 mg/m2 preceded radiation and immunotherapy by one day.

First-strand cDNA used TRAV- and TRBV-specific primers, covering alpha and beta chains. TCR amplification involved 20 PCR cycles with a constant-region primer and V-primer adapter. In vitro transcription amplified isolated mRNA. TCRdb fed the reads into MiXCR, producing one record per CDR3 protein. The repertoire has about 84,000 distinct CDR3 sequences, about 17% of them found once; the top ten carry less than 1.5%. Time point meaning: after trial treatment. The treatment is: LDRT plus nivolumab, ipilimumab, low-dose cyclophosphamide and aspirin (RACIN trial). The therapy administered to donors comprised nivolumab, ipilimumab, aspirin, low-dose cyclophosphamide and low-dose radiotherapy. All eligible patients presented with advanced solid tumors that contained no tumor-infiltrating lymphocytes. The CDR3 length is 15 residues. With 2 bases removed from V and 2 bases from J, the gap between germline ends came to 13 bases. CDR1 SGHTA and CDR2 FQGTGA come from the germline V gene.

The sample consisted of PBMCs, taken after low-dose radiotherapy plus immunotherapy. The sequence was collected from a male donor with prostate cancer. The V call is TRBV7-3, the J call TRBJ2-7, with D unclear. The CDR3 region is CASSLGSGSTYEQYF. CDR3 coding DNA: TGTGCCAGCAGCTTAGGGTCAGGATCTACCTACGAGCAGTACTTC. Based on the CDR3 plus reference TRBV7-3 and TRBJ2-7, the full variable domain is GAGVSQTPSNKVTEKGKYVELRCDPISGHTALYWYRQSLGQGPEFLIYFQGTGAADDSGLPNDRFFAVRPEGSVSTLKIQRTERGDSAVYLCASSLGSGSTYEQYFGPGTRLTVT.